This T cell receptor (beta chain) was profiled in a study of control samples from healthy donors and cancer patients. This clone was detected once. Assay used: immunoSEQ multiplex PCR; TCRdb lists only in-frame clones, some missing. The table shows approximately 110,000 clones, with approximately 90% occurring only once. Trimming took off 10 bases at V and 0 bases at J, with 13 bases between the two ends. The CDR3 extends over 14 amino acids. The V gene's germline CDR1 is MDHEN and CDR2 SYDVKM. This rearrangement joins TRBV28 to TRBJ1-3; D unresolved. The source is a woman under 30 in good health. The sequencing input was blood. The CDR3 bases are TGTGCCACCTTTGGTCTAAGCTCTGGAAACACCATATATTTT. Translating gives CATFGLSSGNTIYF.